This T cell receptor (beta chain) was observed in a study of beta chain features in type 1 diabetes. Study outcomes and limitations: Among all four CD4+ subsets, Type 1 diabetes patients had TCRB CDR3s that were moderately but significantly shorter. High TCR expression in some cells could lead to their over-representation in cDNA sequencing. A closer apparent resemblance between naive, central memory and Treg TCRB repertoires was seen in patients than in healthy donors. A pattern of fewer insertions and more deletions at VDJ junctions was seen in type 1 diabetes patients.

What was sequenced were expressed TCRB transcripts, since all of the isolated RNA had been reverse transcribed. The repertoire was sequenced with immunoSEQ multiplex PCR; TCRdb's copy has only in-frame clones and lacks some. Of hundreds of thousands of clones in the sample, 15% to 18% were seen once. A note on this clone: What it binds is unknown.

This CDR3 region has 16 residues. Germline loops: CDR1 SGHDT, CDR2 YYEEEE. Trimming cost V 4 bases and J 4 bases, with 21 bases left between them. This TCR was sampled from a young man in good health. The chain uses TRBV5-6 and TRBJ2-7; no definite D call. The sequencing sample was made of naive CD4+ T cells from blood. CDR3 sequence (DNA): TGTGCCAGCAGCGTCAACCGCTGGGGATCAGGTTACGAGCAGTACTTC. Amino acids: CASSVNRWGSGYEQYF.